These T cell receptor beta chains were read from a single sample in a study of cytomegalovirus exposure and HLA in healthy donors. Profiled with immunoSEQ multiplex PCR; TCRdb holds only in-frame clones, not every one. The repertoire consists of 330,000 or so clones, with roughly 85% occurring once and the leading ten covering around 0.8%. The material sequenced was PBMCs. These receptors originate from a woman younger than 35 in good health and CMV-seronegative. Each CDR3 is given with its conserved first and last residue. D genes are given only for firm matches. Rows may omit the clone size; those that give it use once, few, many or a size class.

v_gene	abundance	j_gene	len	d_gene	CDR3aa	CDR3nt
TRBV4-2	.	TRBJ1-4	16	TRBD1	CASSHYRGTTNEKLFF	TGTGCCAGCAGCCATTACAGGGGGACCACTAATGAAAAACTGTTTTTT
TRBV7-9	.	TRBJ2-1	15	TRBD2	CASVPGTSVSDEQFF	TGTGCCAGCGTTCCCGGGACTAGCGTTTCCGATGAGCAGTTCTTC
TRBV7-8	.	TRBJ2-3	13	.	CASSLDLRDTQYF	TGTGCCAGCAGCTTAGACTTGAGAGATACGCAGTATTTT
TRBV29-1	many	TRBJ1-1	14	.	CSSKRGGSNTEAFF	TGCAGCTCCAAGAGGGGGGGCTCGAACACTGAAGCTTTCTTT
TRBV5-1	.	TRBJ2-4	16	.	CASSLGRDLAKNIQYF	TGCGCCAGCAGCTTGGGGCGGGACCTAGCCAAAAACATTCAGTACTTC
TRBV5-4	.	TRBJ1-2	13	.	CASSLAGGVGYTF	TGTGCCAGCAGCTTGGCTGGGGGCGTTGGCTACACCTTC
TRBV4-2	.	TRBJ1-2	17	.	CASSQDLNGGEYYGYTF	TGTGCCAGCAGCCAAGATCTTAATGGGGGGGAGTATTATGGCTACACCTTC
TRBV6-1	.	TRBJ2-7	14	.	CASKVILEFYEQYF	TGTGCCAGCAAGGTGATACTAGAGTTCTACGAGCAGTACTTC
TRBV9	.	TRBJ2-7	15	TRBD2	CASSVGGGPNYEQYF	TGTGCCAGCAGCGTAGGCGGGGGGCCGAACTACGAGCAGTACTTC
TRBV30	few	TRBJ1-4	14	.	CAWSPGAPNEKLFF	TGTGCCTGGAGTCCGGGAGCTCCGAATGAAAAACTGTTTTTT
TRBV7-2	.	TRBJ1-5	15	.	CASSLGQQGNQPQHF	TGTGCCAGCAGCTTAGGTCAACAGGGAAATCAGCCCCAGCATTTT
TRBV27	.	TRBJ2-5	15	.	CASSSPSGARETQYF	TGTGCCAGCAGTTCCCCCTCAGGGGCGAGGGAGACCCAGTACTTC
TRBV6-5	.	TRBJ2-1	15	TRBD2	CASSYVSSGYNEQFF	TGTGCCAGCAGTTACGTGTCTAGCGGTTACAATGAGCAGTTCTTC
TRBV5-4	few	TRBJ2-5	14	TRBD1	CASSFQDRGETQYF	TGTGCCAGCAGCTTTCAGGACAGGGGAGAGACCCAGTACTTC
TRBV19	.	TRBJ1-2	14	TRBD1	CASRTTGVGHGYTF	TGTGCCAGTAGAACGACAGGGGTGGGTCATGGCTACACCTTC
TRBV14	.	TRBJ2-7	12	.	CASSQVLYEQYF	TGTGCCAGCAGCCAAGTGTTATACGAGCAGTACTTC
TRBV15	once	TRBJ2-2	14	.	CATSRTENTGELFF	TGTGCCACCAGCAGGACAGAGAACACCGGGGAGCTGTTTTTT
TRBV28	.	TRBJ2-7	15	.	CASSVGGASPYEQYF	TGTGCCAGCAGTGTAGGGGGGGCCTCCCCCTACGAGCAGTACTTC
TRBV2	.	TRBJ2-7	14	TRBD1	CASSTARGKYEQYF	TGTGCCAGCAGTACTGCCAGGGGGAAATACGAGCAGTACTTC
TRBV29-1	.	TRBJ1-4	16	TRBD1	CSVLGQGGSTNEKLFF	TGCAGCGTCCTTGGACAGGGAGGTTCAACTAATGAAAAACTGTTTTTT
TRBV6-5	.	TRBJ1-2	14	TRBD1	CASSQIRTGEGYTF	TGTGCCAGCAGTCAAATCAGGACAGGTGAAGGCTACACCTTC
TRBV28	.	TRBJ2-7	13	TRBD2	CASSFVREGEQYF	TGTGCCAGCAGTTTTGTCAGGGAGGGCGAGCAGTACTTC
TRBV29-1	.	TRBJ2-7	12	TRBD2	CSASGVTYEQYF	TGCAGCGCTAGCGGGGTTACCTACGAGCAGTACTTC
TRBV13	once	TRBJ2-2	15	.	CASSLSIRVPGELFF	TGTGCCAGCAGCTTATCGATCAGGGTCCCCGGGGAGCTGTTTTTT
TRBV11-2	.	TRBJ1-1	13	.	CASSLSGNTEAFF	TGTGCCAGCAGCTTATCGGGGAACACTGAAGCTTTCTTT
TRBV25-1	few	TRBJ1-2	15	TRBD1	CASSEPGQAFYGYTF	TGTGCCAGCAGTGAACCGGGACAGGCATTCTATGGCTACACCTTC
TRBV13	.	TRBJ2-3	13	.	CASSPGATDTQYF	TGTGCCAGCAGCCCAGGGGCCACAGATACGCAGTATTTT
TRBV7-6	.	TRBJ2-5	14	TRBD1	CASRQGVVQETQYF	TGTGCCAGCAGACAGGGGGTAGTCCAAGAGACCCAGTACTTC
TRBV28	.	TRBJ2-3	12	.	CASEGGTDTQYF	TGTGCCAGCGAGGGGGGGACAGATACGCAGTATTTT
TRBV28	.	TRBJ2-1	16	.	CASSLFSGGPYNEQFF	TGTGCCAGCAGTTTATTTTCTGGCGGCCCCTACAATGAGCAGTTCTTC
TRBV29-1	.	TRBJ2-5	14	.	CSASQGGHGETQYF	TGCAGCGCATCGCAGGGGGGTCACGGAGAGACCCAGTACTTC
TRBV2	.	TRBJ2-2	15	TRBD2	CASNVAGGSTGELFF	TGTGCCAGCAATGTAGCGGGAGGTTCAACCGGGGAGCTGTTTTTT
TRBV7-2	.	TRBJ1-4	13	.	CASSLARNEKLFF	TGTGCCAGCAGCTTAGCTCGTAATGAAAAACTGTTTTTT
TRBV25-1	few	TRBJ1-2	12	.	CASRDIDAGYTF	TGTGCCAGCAGGGACATAGACGCGGGCTACACCTTC
TRBV13	.	TRBJ2-7	14	TRBD2	CASSLGLAVWEQYF	TGTGCCAGCAGCTTAGGACTAGCGGTGTGGGAGCAGTACTTC
TRBV11-2	.	TRBJ2-1	15	TRBD2	CASSHLAGNYNEQFF	TGTGCCAGCAGCCATCTAGCGGGGAACTACAATGAGCAGTTCTTC